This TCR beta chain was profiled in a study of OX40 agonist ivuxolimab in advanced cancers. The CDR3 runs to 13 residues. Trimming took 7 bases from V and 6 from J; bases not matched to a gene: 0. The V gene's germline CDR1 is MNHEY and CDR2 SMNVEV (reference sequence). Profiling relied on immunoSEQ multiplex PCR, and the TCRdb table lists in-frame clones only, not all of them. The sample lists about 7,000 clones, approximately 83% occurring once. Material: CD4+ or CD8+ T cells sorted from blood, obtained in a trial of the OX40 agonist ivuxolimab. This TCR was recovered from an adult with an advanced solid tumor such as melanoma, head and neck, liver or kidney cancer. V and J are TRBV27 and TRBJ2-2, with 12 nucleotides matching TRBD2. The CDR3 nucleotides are TGTGCCAGCACTAGCGGGAGGGCCGGGGAGCTGTTTTTT. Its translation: CASTSGRAGELFF.